The rows below give T cell receptor beta chains drawn from one sample of a study of tumor and adjacent non-tumor tissue in lung cancer. From the multiplex PCR reads, TCRdb called clonotypes with MiXCR, one entry per CDR3 protein. The table has about 85,000 distinct CDR3 sequences, 61% seen once. Sample: lung tumor tissue. The receptors shown here come from a man aged 70-80 years with non-small cell lung cancer. The CDR3 runs from the conserved cysteine through the conserved F or W. A D gene is named only where the DNA matches it firmly. Some rows have no size entry. The others give once, few or many, or a class for an expanded clone.

d_call j_call v_call clone_size cdr3_nt cdr3_aa
TRBD1 TRBJ2-2 TRBV11-2 - TGTGCCAATAGCCTACAGGGGACGTTGGTCGCCGGGGAGCTGTTTTTT CANSLQGTLVAGELFF
TRBD2 TRBJ2-7 TRBV7-8 - TGTGCCAGCAGCTTATACGGGTGGAGAGTGGCGGGAGGCGAGCAGTACTTC CASSLYGWRVAGGEQYF
- TRBJ1-1 TRBV20-1 - TGCAGTGCTAGAGTAGCCCAGGGGAAGGGTAGTGAAGCTTTCTTT CSARVAQGKGSEAFF
TRBD1 TRBJ2-1 TRBV5-1 - TGCGCCAGCAGCTCCCATAAGGGGGCCACCTCCCACAATGAGCACTTCTTC CASSSHKGATSHNEHFF
TRBD1 TRBJ2-7 TRBV7-8 - TGTGCCAGATGCTCGGCCGGGACAGCCTACGAGCAGTACTTC CARCSAGTAYEQYF
- TRBJ2-1 TRBV11-2 - TGTGCCAGCAGCTTCGAGACAGCATCCATAATGGATGAGCAGTTCTTC CASSFETASIMDEQFF
- TRBJ2-3 TRBV7-9 - TGTGGCAGCAGCCGAGATGGGTCGCATTCGGCAACGCAGTATTTT CGSSRDGSHSATQYF
- TRBJ2-1 TRBV6-6 many TGTGCCAGCGTGGAGGGGGGCGATGAGCAGTTCTTC CASVEGGDEQFF
- TRBJ1-6 TRBV11-2 - TGTGTCAGCACCGGGGCCGACGCCCATTCACCCTTCCACTTT CVSTGADAHSPFHF
TRBD2 TRBJ2-1 TRBV6-2/TRBV6-3 - TGTGCCAGCCAAATTTACGAGGGACTAGCGGGAGTCAATGAGCAGTTCTTC CASQIYEGLAGVNEQFF
- TRBJ2-2 TRBV29-1 few TGCAGCGTCCGACAGTCCGGGGAGTTGTTTTTT CSVRQSGELFF
TRBD2 TRBJ2-7 TRBV11-1 many TGTGCCAGCAGTACTCACAGCGGGGGGGCCTCCGAGCAGTACTTC CASSTHSGGASEQYF
TRBD1 TRBJ2-1 TRBV14 - TGTGTCAGCAGCCCACAGGGACAGGGGGTATCATACAATGAGCAGTTCTTC CVSSPQGQGVSYNEQFF
TRBD2 TRBJ2-1 TRBV28 once TGTGCCAGCAGGCAACTTCGGCAGCGGGGGATCTACAATGAGCAGTTCTTC CASRQLRQRGIYNEQFF
- TRBJ1-1 TRBV10-2 - TGCGCCAGCAGCCCCGGGCCTTTTGAGGGGAGGGTAATGAACGCTGAAGCTTTCTTT CASSPGPFEGRVMNAEAFF
- TRBJ1-5 TRBV6-1 once TGTGCCAGTAGTGGGAACAGGTGTGTCGCTCAGCCCCAGCATTTT CASSGNRCVAQPQHF
- TRBJ2-7 TRBV7-9 many TGTGCCAGCAGCTTCGGGCAGTACGAGCAGTACTTC CASSFGQYEQYF
- TRBJ2-5 TRBV4-1 - TGCGCCAGTAACCAGGTGGTCAGCAGGGGTGAGACCCAGTACTTC CASNQVVSRGETQYF
TRBD2 TRBJ2-7 TRBV28 few TGTGCCAGCAGAAGTGTCCCTAGCGGGGGCAACTACGAGCAGTACTTC CASRSVPSGGNYEQYF
- TRBJ1-4 TRBV20-1 many TGCAGTGCTAGAGAGTCACCTTTATCTCGAAAACTGTTTTTT CSARESPLSRKLFF
- TRBJ2-3 TRBV21-1 - TGTGCCAGCAGCCACAGGGAGAGCGGGATAAGAAGCACAGATACGCAGTATTTT CASSHRESGIRSTDTQYF
TRBD2 TRBJ2-5 TRBV11-1 - TGTGTCAGCAGCTTAAGAACGGGACTAGCGCGCTGGTACCAAGAGACCCAGTACTTC CVSSLRTGLARWYQETQYF
- TRBJ2-2 TRBV11-3 medium-sized TGTGCCAGCAGCTTAGGCCCCCTGACCGGGGAGCTGTTTTTT CASSLGPLTGELFF
- TRBJ1-6 TRBV7-9 - TGTGCCAGCAGTCCTGTTGGGCCCTGGGTACCCCTCCACTTT CASSPVGPWVPLHF
- TRBJ1-2 TRBV28 - TGTGGCAGCAGCCTCTCTCATGGTGGCTACACCTTC CGSSLSHGGYTF
- TRBJ2-2 TRBV11-2 once TGTGCCAGCGGCTTATCAACCCCCGGGGTCGAGGAGCTGTTTTTT CASGLSTPGVEELFF
TRBD2 TRBJ2-1 TRBV20-1 - TGCAGTGCTAGTAGCGGGGGGGATCCCTACAATGAGCAGTTCTTC CSASSGGDPYNEQFF
- TRBJ2-3 TRBV6-1 many TGTGCCAGCAGTGCCCAATCTGCTACGCAGTATTTT CASSAQSATQYF
TRBD2 TRBJ2-7 TRBV10-3 - TGTGCCATCAGAGTAGCGGGGAGCCACGAGCAGTACTTC CAIRVAGSHEQYF
- TRBJ1-6 TRBV12-3/TRBV12-4 few TGTGCCAGCAGTTTAAGCTATTCACCCCTCCACTTT CASSLSYSPLHF
- TRBJ2-2 TRBV28 - TGTGCCAGCAGTTTCGAATGGAATACCGGGGAGCTGTTTTTT CASSFEWNTGELFF
- TRBJ1-2 TRBV10-3 many TGTGCCATCAGTGAGTCCCTTGCCCATGGCTACACCTTC CAISESLAHGYTF
- TRBJ2-3 TRBV24-1 - TGTGCCACCAGTGATTTCGGCTGGAGCGTGGGCACAGATACGCAGTATTTT CATSDFGWSVGTDTQYF
- TRBJ2-3 TRBV4-1 many TGCGCCAGCAGTCTCGACAGGTCTAGCACAGATACGCAGTATTTT CASSLDRSSTDTQYF
- TRBJ2-1 TRBV11-3 - TGTGCCAACAGCCCCGAGAGTGATGAGCAGTTCTTC CANSPESDEQFF
- TRBJ2-2 TRBV11-2 - TGTGCCAGCAGGCAGCATTCGACAAACACCGGGGGGCTGCTTTTT CASRQHSTNTGGLLF
- TRBJ1-2 TRBV5-1 few TGCGCCAGCAGCCCTCGGACAGACTATGGCTACACCTTC CASSPRTDYGYTF
- TRBJ2-5 TRBV11-1 - TGTGCCAGTAGCACGAGGGAGACAGGACAAGAGACCCAGTACTTC CASSTRETGQETQYF
- TRBJ2-1 TRBV5-6 - TGTGCCAGTAGCTCGGACCGGGCCGGTCGGCAGTTCTTC CASSSDRAGRQFF
- TRBJ1-5 TRBV19 - TGTGCCAGTAGTATCCGGCTCTATAGCAATCAGCCCCAGCATTTT CASSIRLYSNQPQHF
TRBD1 TRBJ2-7 TRBV4-1 many TGCGCCAGCAGCCAAGGACAGGGCGCACGTACTGGCGAGCAGTACTTC CASSQGQGARTGEQYF
- TRBJ2-1 TRBV20-1 once TGCAATGCCCATCGGACTGTTACCAATGAGCAGTTCTTC CNAHRTVTNEQFF
TRBD2 TRBJ2-7 TRBV10-1 - TGCACCAGCAGTTATAGCGGGAGGAAGGGTGAGCAGTACTTC CTSSYSGRKGEQYF
- TRBJ2-3 TRBV29-1 - TGCAGCTCTCGGGGTAGGTTCGGCACAGATACGCAATATTTT CSSRGRFGTDTQYF
TRBD2 TRBJ2-1 TRBV5-4 many TGTGCCAGCAGCTGGGGACTAGCGGGGGCGGGACAGTTCTTC CASSWGLAGAGQFF
- TRBJ1-3 TRBV10-3 - TGTGCCATCGGTGGGTCCCGGCTTAGGTACAGAACCGGCTCTGGAAACACCATATATTTT CAIGGSRLRYRTGSGNTIYF
- TRBJ1-1 TRBV10-3 - TGTGCCATCATGCAGGGAGCGGGAGGCACTGAAGTTTTCTTT CAIMQGAGGTEVFF
TRBD2 TRBJ2-1 TRBV11-2 - TGTGCCACCAGTCTCCGGGGGGGGGCTGGGAGACTAGCGGGGTACAATGAGCAGTTCTTC CATSLRGGAGRLAGYNEQFF
TRBD2 TRBJ2-7 TRBV12-3/TRBV12-4 - TGTGCCAGCAGTTTAGGCGGGGGGTCCCACGAGCAGTACTTC CASSLGGGSHEQYF
- TRBJ2-1 TRBV11-2 - TGTGCCAGCAGCTTAGGAAAGGGCGGTACCTACGATGAGCAGTTCTTC CASSLGKGGTYDEQFF